A selection of T cell receptor beta chains follows, all from one sample in a study of control samples from healthy donors and cancer patients. The table came from immunoSEQ multiplex PCR; TCRdb's copy has only in-frame clones and leaves some out. The top ten clones hold roughly 19% of a sample with around 100,000 clones, more than 85% of them seen once. The sample was PBMCs. These receptors came from a man aged 55 to 69 with lung cancer. Both conserved end residues are part of each CDR3. The order of the fields is CDR3 protein, CDR3 DNA, J gene, V gene, D gene, clone size. A D gene is named only where the DNA matches it firmly. The listing skips clone size in some rows; elsewhere it reads once, few, many or a size class.

CDR3: CASRDSGTTYGYTF
DNA: TGCGCCAGCAGAGATTCAGGGACGACCTATGGCTACACCTTC
J: TRBJ1-2
V: TRBV10-2
D: NA
size: once

CDR3: CASSRNRLTGLAQETQYF
DNA: TGCGCCAGCAGCCGTAACCGACTCACAGGGTTGGCCCAAGAGACCCAGTACTTC
J: TRBJ2-5
V: TRBV5-1
D: NA
size: NA

CDR3: CSAVGANTQYF
DNA: TGCAGTGCTGTCGGGGCCAATACGCAGTATTTT
J: TRBJ2-3
V: TRBV20-1
D: NA
size: NA

CDR3: CASSERQGDTEAFF
DNA: TGTGCCAGCAGTGAACGGCAGGGAGACACTGAAGCTTTCTTT
J: TRBJ1-1
V: TRBV6-1
D: NA
size: NA

CDR3: CAHGGTVIYNEQFF
DNA: TGTGCCCACGGAGGGACAGTAATCTACAATGAGCAGTTCTTC
J: TRBJ2-1
V: TRBV6-5
D: NA
size: NA

CDR3: CASSSGLAGAPGQETQYF
DNA: TGTGCCAGCAGCTCGGGACTAGCGGGGGCCCCGGGTCAAGAGACCCAGTACTTC
J: TRBJ2-5
V: TRBV11-3
D: TRBD2
size: NA

CDR3: CASSESRAVTEAFF
DNA: TGCGCCAGCAGTGAGTCGCGGGCGGTCACTGAAGCTTTCTTT
J: TRBJ1-1
V: TRBV10-1
D: NA
size: NA

CDR3: CATSPSLTGPMDQETQYF
DNA: TGTGCCACCAGCCCTAGCCTGACAGGGCCAATGGACCAAGAGACCCAGTACTTC
J: TRBJ2-5
V: TRBV24-1
D: TRBD1
size: NA

CDR3: CASSQDHQGSNYGYTF
DNA: TGTGCCAGCAGCCAAGATCATCAGGGATCAAACTATGGCTACACCTTC
J: TRBJ1-2
V: TRBV4-2
D: NA
size: NA

CDR3: CASIQTGIAYGYTF
DNA: TGTGCCAGCATCCAAACGGGGATTGCCTATGGCTACACCTTC
J: TRBJ1-2
V: TRBV6-5
D: NA
size: NA

CDR3: CASGRGGLAKNIQYF
DNA: TGTGCCAGCGGAAGAGGGGGCCTAGCCAAAAACATTCAGTACTTC
J: TRBJ2-4
V: TRBV6-5
D: TRBD1
size: NA

CDR3: CASSLGGALGYTF
DNA: TGTGCCAGCAGCTTAGGAGGGGCTTTAGGCTACACCTTC
J: TRBJ1-2
V: TRBV7-8
D: NA
size: NA

CDR3: CAWSVLRAHGYTF
DNA: TGTGCCTGGAGTGTACTCAGGGCCCATGGCTACACCTTC
J: TRBJ1-2
V: TRBV30
D: NA
size: NA

CDR3: CASRADSSYTEAFF
DNA: TGTGCCAGCAGGGCGGACAGCAGTTACACTGAAGCTTTCTTT
J: TRBJ1-1
V: TRBV7-2
D: NA
size: few

CDR3: CASRGGLTDTQYF
DNA: TGTGCCAGCAGGGGTGGGCTCACAGATACGCAGTATTTT
J: TRBJ2-3
V: TRBV6-5
D: NA
size: NA

CDR3: CASSLRQGPYEQYF
DNA: TGTGCCAGCAGTCTTCGACAGGGACCCTACGAGCAGTACTTC
J: TRBJ2-7
V: TRBV27
D: TRBD1
size: NA

CDR3: CASSFRNTGELFF
DNA: TGTGCCAGCAGTTTCCGAAACACCGGGGAGCTGTTTTTT
J: TRBJ2-2
V: TRBV12-3/TRBV12-4
D: NA
size: NA

CDR3: CASSLGSGTVYGYTF
DNA: TGTGCCAGCAGCTTGGGATCCGGGACAGTCTATGGCTACACCTTC
J: TRBJ1-2
V: TRBV5-6
D: TRBD1
size: NA

CDR3: CASSQAGFTGSSGNTIYF
DNA: TGTGCCAGCAGCCAAGCGGGATTCACAGGGAGCTCTGGAAACACCATATATTTT
J: TRBJ1-3
V: TRBV14
D: NA
size: NA

CDR3: CASSLRGGQPQHF
DNA: TGTGCCAGCAGCTTACGGGGCGGTCAGCCCCAGCATTTT
J: TRBJ1-5
V: TRBV11-2
D: NA
size: NA

CDR3: CASSLRGQGDGGYGYTF
DNA: TGTGCCAGCAGCTTAAGAGGACAGGGGGATGGAGGCTATGGCTACACCTTC
J: TRBJ1-2
V: TRBV7-9
D: TRBD1
size: NA

CDR3: CASSSVPPGQINEKLFF
DNA: TGCGCCAGCAGCTCCGTACCCCCGGGACAAATCAATGAAAAACTGTTTTTT
J: TRBJ1-4
V: TRBV5-1
D: NA
size: NA

CDR3: CASSLQTGMNSPLHF
DNA: TGCGCCAGCAGCTTACAGACAGGGATGAATTCACCCCTCCACTTT
J: TRBJ1-6
V: TRBV5-1
D: TRBD1
size: NA

CDR3: CSVESAGDYQETQYF
DNA: TGCAGCGTTGAGTCGGCAGGAGATTACCAAGAGACCCAGTACTTC
J: TRBJ2-5
V: TRBV29-1
D: NA
size: NA

CDR3: CASSAGQMNTEAFF
DNA: TGTGCCAGCAGCGCGGGACAGATGAACACTGAAGCTTTCTTT
J: TRBJ1-1
V: TRBV7-9
D: TRBD1
size: NA

CDR3: CASANIGDGALNQPQHF
DNA: TGTGCCAGTGCTAACATAGGGGACGGGGCTTTAAATCAGCCCCAGCATTTT
J: TRBJ1-5
V: TRBV19
D: NA
size: NA

CDR3: CASSLIRAGVAKNIQYF
DNA: TGTGCCAGCAGCTTAATCCGGGCAGGAGTTGCCAAAAACATTCAGTACTTC
J: TRBJ2-4
V: TRBV7-9
D: NA
size: NA

CDR3: CASSELDASLLRGYTF
DNA: TGTGCCAGCAGTGAATTGGACGCCTCCCTCCTGCGGGGCTACACCTTC
J: TRBJ1-2
V: TRBV25-1
D: NA
size: NA

CDR3: CASSLGGGSPADEQYF
DNA: TGTGCCAGCAGCTTAGGCGGGGGATCCCCGGCGGACGAGCAGTACTTC
J: TRBJ2-7
V: TRBV7-9
D: TRBD2
size: NA

CDR3: CAWRRPGGNNNSPLHF
DNA: TGTGCCTGGAGACGACCAGGGGGGAATAATAATTCACCCCTCCACTTT
J: TRBJ1-6
V: TRBV30
D: TRBD1
size: NA

CDR3: CASSLLGQGLSYGYTF
DNA: TGTGCCAGCAGCTTGTTGGGACAGGGGTTGAGCTATGGCTACACCTTC
J: TRBJ1-2
V: TRBV5-4
D: TRBD1
size: NA

CDR3: CASSLALGRGDTQYF
DNA: TGCGCCAGCAGCTTGGCGCTAGGCAGGGGAGATACGCAGTATTTT
J: TRBJ2-3
V: TRBV5-1
D: NA
size: NA

CDR3: CARSFQGTMNTEAFF
DNA: TGTGCCAGAAGCTTTCAGGGAACCATGAACACTGAAGCTTTCTTT
J: TRBJ1-1
V: TRBV5-3
D: NA
size: NA

CDR3: CASSLVGASGANVLTF
DNA: TGTGCCAGCAGCTTGGTTGGGGCCTCTGGGGCCAACGTCCTGACTTTC
J: TRBJ2-6
V: TRBV7-9
D: NA
size: NA

CDR3: CASSQANLNQPQHF
DNA: TGTGCCAGCAGCCAAGCGAACCTCAATCAGCCCCAGCATTTT
J: TRBJ1-5
V: TRBV3-1/TRBV3-2
D: NA
size: many

CDR3: CASSQGVLANTEAFF
DNA: TGTGCCAGCAGCCAGGGTGTCCTAGCGAACACTGAAGCTTTCTTT
J: TRBJ1-1
V: TRBV11-3
D: NA
size: NA

CDR3: CASSLGQANTGELFF
DNA: TGTGCCAGCAGCCTGGGACAGGCGAACACCGGGGAGCTGTTTTTT
J: TRBJ2-2
V: TRBV6-5
D: TRBD1
size: NA

CDR3: CASSLRGETQYF
DNA: TGTGCCAGCAGCTTAAGGGGAGAGACCCAGTACTTC
J: TRBJ2-5
V: TRBV7-8
D: NA
size: NA

CDR3: CASSSTDTQYF
DNA: TGTGCCAGCAGCTCGACAGATACGCAGTATTTT
J: TRBJ2-3
V: TRBV7-8
D: NA
size: NA

CDR3: CASSLTDREDTQYF
DNA: TGTGCCAGCAGTCTAACGGACCGGGAAGATACGCAGTATTTT
J: TRBJ2-3
V: TRBV6-5
D: NA
size: few

CDR3: CASSLKREMGYTF
DNA: TGCGCCAGCAGCTTGAAAAGGGAAATGGGCTACACCTTC
J: TRBJ1-2
V: TRBV5-1
D: NA
size: NA